This T cell receptor beta chain is from a study of stem cell transplantation in POMP-related autoinflammatory disease. The germline CDR1 and CDR2 sequences are SEHNR and FQNEAQ (reference sequence). The CDR3 contains 11 residues. V lost 2 bases and J 11 bases, leaving 8 bases between the germline ends. General study results and limits: A trend toward lower repertoire diversity and greater clonality appeared in every analyzed T-cell subset of PRAID patients.

The repertoire was sequenced with immunoSEQ multiplex PCR; TCRdb's copy has only in-frame clones and lacks some. Of over a thousand clones listed, around 72% are singletons. In regard to this clone: Its antigen is unidentified.

The chain recombines TRBV7-9 with TRBJ2-3; the D is unclear. This clonotype was obtained from a human donor in good health. Input material: CD8+ T cells from PBMCs. The CDR3 DNA follows: TGTGCCAGCAGCTTAAATGATGTGCAGTATTTT. As protein: CASSLNDVQYF.